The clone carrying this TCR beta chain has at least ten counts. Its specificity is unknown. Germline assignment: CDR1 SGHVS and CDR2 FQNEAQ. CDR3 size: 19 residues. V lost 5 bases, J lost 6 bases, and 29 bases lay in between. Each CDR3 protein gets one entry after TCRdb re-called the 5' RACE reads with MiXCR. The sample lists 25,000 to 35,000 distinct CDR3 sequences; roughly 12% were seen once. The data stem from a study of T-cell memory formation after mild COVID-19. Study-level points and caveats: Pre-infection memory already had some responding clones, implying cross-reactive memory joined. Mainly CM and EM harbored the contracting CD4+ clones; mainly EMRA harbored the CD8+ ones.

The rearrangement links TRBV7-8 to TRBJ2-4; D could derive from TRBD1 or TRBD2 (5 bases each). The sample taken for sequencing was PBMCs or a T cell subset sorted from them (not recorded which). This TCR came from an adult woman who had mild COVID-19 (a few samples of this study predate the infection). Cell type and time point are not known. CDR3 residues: CASSVVGLSRVGAGNIQYF. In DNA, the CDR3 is TGTGCCAGCAGCGTAGTCGGTTTATCCAGGGTCGGCGCGGGAAACATTCAGTACTTC.